Listed below are T cell receptor beta chains from one sample, sequenced in a study of blood T cell repertoires in COVID-19. The assay was immunoSEQ multiplex PCR, and TCRdb's table has in-frame clones only and misses some. The sample has 120,000 or so clones, 69% seen once. The sequencing sample was made of peripheral blood. The receptors originated from a woman aged 70-85 years with acute or convalescent COVID-19. Both conserved end residues are part of each CDR3. Fields, in order: clone size, V gene, D gene, J gene, CDR3 protein, CDR3 DNA. A D gene is named only where the DNA matches it firmly. Size is omitted from some rows. Given values are once, few, many or a class for expanded clones.

>few|TRBV20-1|NA|TRBJ1-2
CSAPTSGGYTF
TGCAGTGCCCCCACAAGCGGAGGCTACACCTTC
>NA|TRBV6-5|NA|TRBJ2-7
CASSYSPGRADEQYF
TGTGCCAGCAGTTACTCCCCGGGAAGGGCGGACGAGCAGTACTTC
>few|TRBV6-5|TRBD1|TRBJ2-2
CASGNRGLSGELFF
TGTGCCAGCGGTAACAGGGGGCTTTCCGGGGAGCTGTTTTTT
>NA|TRBV7-2|NA|TRBJ1-1
CASSLASGDTEAFF
TGTGCCAGCAGCTTAGCGAGCGGGGACACTGAAGCTTTCTTT
>NA|TRBV6-5|NA|TRBJ2-3
CATSPGTDTQYF
TGTGCCACCTCTCCGGGCACAGATACGCAGTATTTT
>NA|TRBV19|NA|TRBJ1-2
CASSIGENYGYTF
TGTGCCAGTAGTATAGGGGAGAACTATGGCTACACCTTC
>few|TRBV15|NA|TRBJ1-1
CATSRQGSGNTEAFF
TGTGCCACCAGCAGACAGGGGAGCGGGAACACTGAAGCTTTCTTT
>few|TRBV28|TRBD2|TRBJ2-1
CASSLRTSGRQFF
TGTGCCAGCAGTTTAAGGACTAGCGGGAGACAGTTCTTC
>NA|TRBV29-1|NA|TRBJ1-2
CSVDSPDGYTF
TGCAGCGTTGACTCCCCGGATGGCTACACCTTC
>NA|TRBV4-1|TRBD1|TRBJ2-7
CASSPGTGGIEGVYEQYF
TGCGCCAGCAGCCCCGGGACAGGGGGCATAGAGGGGGTATACGAGCAGTACTTC
>NA|TRBV6-6|NA|TRBJ2-7
CASSYMGAPYEQYF
TGTGCCAGCAGTTATATGGGGGCTCCCTACGAGCAGTACTTC
>NA|TRBV5-6|NA|TRBJ1-2
CASSKNYGYTF
TGTGCCAGCAGTAAAAACTATGGCTACACCTTC
>few|TRBV11-2|NA|TRBJ2-1
CASSFSGHSSYNEQFF
TGTGCCAGCAGCTTCAGCGGGCACAGCTCCTACAATGAGCAGTTCTTC
>NA|TRBV11-1|NA|TRBJ2-7
CASSPATQGYEQYF
TGTGCCAGCAGCCCGGCAACGCAGGGCTACGAGCAGTACTTC
>NA|TRBV5-1|NA|TRBJ2-5
CASSLMTRAQETQYF
TGCGCCAGCAGCTTGATGACACGAGCCCAAGAGACCCAGTACTTC
>once|TRBV6-2/TRBV6-3|NA|TRBJ2-7
CASSYPSSYEQYF
TGTGCCAGCAGTTACCCCTCCTCCTACGAGCAGTACTTC
>NA|TRBV19|NA|TRBJ1-1
CASSLRPKAGVGTEAFF
TGTGCCAGTAGTCTTCGTCCAAAAGCCGGGGTAGGCACTGAAGCTTTCTTT
>NA|TRBV4-1|NA|TRBJ2-3
CASGQSTVADTQYF
TGCGCCAGCGGGCAATCGACGGTGGCAGATACGCAGTATTTT
>few|TRBV5-6|NA|TRBJ2-3
CASSFGRVGRDTQYF
TGTGCCAGCAGCTTTGGTCGGGTTGGAAGAGATACGCAGTATTTT
>NA|TRBV4-1|NA|TRBJ2-2
CASSQDSGKNTGELFF
TGCGCCAGCAGCCAAGATTCCGGGAAGAACACCGGGGAGCTGTTTTTT
>NA|TRBV6-1|TRBD1|TRBJ1-5
CASSGGRGQAYSNQPQHF
TGTGCCAGCAGTGGGGGGCGGGGACAGGCATATAGCAATCAGCCCCAGCATTTT
>NA|TRBV4-1|TRBD2|TRBJ2-7
CASSQFSGLTYEQYF
TGCGCCAGCAGCCAATTTAGCGGGTTAACCTACGAGCAGTACTTC
>once|TRBV3-1/TRBV3-2|NA|TRBJ2-5
CASSPTQAPQGTQYF
TGTGCCAGCAGCCCTACACAGGCCCCGCAGGGGACCCAGTACTTC
>NA|TRBV5-1|TRBD2|TRBJ2-1
CASSPRVAGVDEQFF
TGCGCCAGCAGCCCCCGGGTAGCGGGAGTTGATGAGCAGTTCTTC
>NA|TRBV5-1|TRBD2|TRBJ2-1
CASSPRTSGRALNEQFF
TGCGCCAGCAGCCCAAGGACTAGCGGGAGGGCTCTGAATGAGCAGTTCTTC
>NA|TRBV21-1|NA|TRBJ1-1
CASSNPQVKGQGYTEAFF
TGTGCCAGCAGCAATCCACAAGTTAAAGGACAGGGATACACTGAAGCTTTCTTT
>few|TRBV9|TRBD1|TRBJ2-7
CASSVGRTGGDEQYF
TGTGCCAGCAGCGTAGGACGGACAGGCGGTGACGAGCAGTACTTC
>NA|TRBV7-6|TRBD1|TRBJ2-5
CASSLAGDREETQYF
TGTGCCAGCAGCTTAGCGGGGGACAGGGAAGAGACCCAGTACTTC
>many|TRBV15|TRBD2|TRBJ2-2
CATSRDRASGGFANTGELFF
TGTGCCACCAGCAGAGATCGAGCTAGCGGGGGATTCGCGAACACCGGGGAGCTGTTTTTT
>NA|TRBV27|NA|TRBJ1-6
CASSLRGGLYNSPLHF
TGTGCCAGCAGTTTAAGGGGCGGTTTATATAATTCACCCCTCCACTTT
>NA|TRBV19|NA|TRBJ1-2
CASSRYSFSNYGYTF
TGTGCCAGTAGTCGCTACAGCTTTTCTAACTATGGCTACACCTTC
>NA|TRBV7-9|TRBD1|TRBJ2-3
CASSPDRGVDTQYF
TGTGCCAGCAGCCCCGACAGGGGCGTAGATACGCAGTATTTT
>NA|TRBV18|NA|TRBJ1-3
CASSPPTGQGAGNTIYF
TGTGCCAGCTCACCACCGACAGGTCAAGGAGCTGGAAACACCATATATTTT
>NA|TRBV6-5|TRBD1|TRBJ1-5
CASRPDRGDNQPQHF
TGTGCCAGCAGACCCGACAGGGGGGACAATCAGCCCCAGCATTTT
>NA|TRBV5-4|TRBD2|TRBJ2-2
CASSPGLAGNTGELFF
TGTGCCAGCAGCCCGGGACTAGCGGGGAACACCGGGGAGCTGTTTTTT
>once|TRBV5-4|NA|TRBJ2-1
CASSLAQRSSYNEQFF
TGTGCCAGCAGCTTGGCCCAAAGGAGCTCCTACAATGAGCAGTTCTTC
>NA|TRBV6-6|TRBD2|TRBJ2-1
CASSYGTSYNEQFF
TGTGCCAGCAGTTACGGGACTAGCTACAATGAGCAGTTCTTC
>NA|TRBV7-2|NA|TRBJ2-2
CASSLGGALTGELFF
TGTGCCAGCAGCTTGGGGGGGGCCCTCACCGGGGAGCTGTTTTTT
>NA|TRBV9|NA|TRBJ1-1
CASSAAGRTEAFF
TGTGCCAGCAGCGCTGCTGGGAGGACTGAAGCTTTCTTT
>NA|TRBV15|TRBD1|TRBJ1-5
CATSRNEGQYNQPQHF
TGTGCCACCAGCAGAAACGAGGGACAGTACAATCAGCCCCAGCATTTT
>few|TRBV19|NA|TRBJ1-4
CASSAAGDEKLFF
TGTGCCAGTAGTGCAGCGGGGGATGAAAAACTGTTTTTT
>NA|TRBV4-2|NA|TRBJ2-7
CASSQGEGVTYEQYF
TGTGCCAGCAGCCAAGGCGAGGGAGTTACCTACGAGCAGTACTTC
>NA|TRBV5-1|TRBD1|TRBJ1-1
CASSSPTGMNTEAFF
TGCGCCAGCAGCTCGCCGACAGGGATGAACACTGAAGCTTTCTTT
>few|TRBV6-6|NA|TRBJ1-2
CASSAYGYTF
TGTGCCAGCAGCGCGTATGGCTACACCTTC
>NA|TRBV7-8|NA|TRBJ2-5
CASSILRAEETQYF
TGTGCCAGCAGCATCCTCCGAGCGGAAGAGACCCAGTACTTC
>NA|TRBV7-8|NA|TRBJ2-3
CASSRGQFTDTQYF
TGTGCCAGCAGCCGAGGACAGTTCACAGATACGCAGTATTTT
>NA|TRBV18|TRBD1|TRBJ2-7
CASSPLTGGNEQYF
TGTGCCAGCTCACCATTAACAGGGGGCAACGAGCAGTACTTC
>NA|TRBV19|TRBD2|TRBJ2-3
CASSTVWGGRSTDTQYF
TGTGCCAGTAGTACCGTTTGGGGCGGGAGGAGCACAGATACGCAGTATTTT
>medium-sized|TRBV6-5|NA|TRBJ1-3
CASSWAGESGNTIYF
TGTGCCAGCTCATGGGCGGGGGAGTCTGGAAACACCATATATTTT
>NA|TRBV5-6|NA|TRBJ1-2
CASSYGVGGNYGYTF
TGTGCCAGCAGCTATGGGGTCGGGGGAAACTATGGCTACACCTTC